Following are 17 T cell receptor beta chains from one sample sequenced in a study of blood T cell repertoires in COVID-19. Here immunoSEQ multiplex PCR was the method, and the copy in TCRdb shows in-frame clones only, minus some. The sample contains around 220,000 clones, approximately 80% of which appear only once. The sample was peripheral blood. These receptors all stem from a woman aged 35 to 49 with active or convalescent COVID-19.

The chain combines TRBV6-1 with TRBJ2-3; a weak D match, TRBD1 (6 bases). The V gene lost 0 bases and the J gene lost 6 bases, with 10 bases spanning the gap. Germline V gene lookup returns CDR1 MNHNS and CDR2 SASEGT. The CDR3 covers 14 residues. CDR3 region: CASSEAAGEDTQYF. The CDR3 bases are TGTGCCAGCAGTGAAGCAGCAGGGGAGGATACGCAGTATTTT.

The chain recombines TRBV5-4 with TRBJ1-2; perhaps TRBD1 as D (5 bases). The CDR3 has 13 amino acids. CDR1 is SGHNT and CDR2 is YYREEE in the germline V gene (reference sequence). Trimming left V 4 bases short and J 5 bases short, with 12 bases between. The CDR3 region is CASSQRRGYGYTF. In DNA, the CDR3 is TGTGCCAGCAGCCAGAGGAGGGGTTATGGCTACACCTTC.

This rearrangement joins TRBV5-1 to TRBJ1-1; D might be TRBD1 (5 bases). V was pared by 3 bases and J by 6 bases, with 9 bases between. Germline CDR1 and CDR2: SGHRS and YFSETQ. This CDR3 contains 12 residues. CDR3 coding DNA: TGCGCCAGCAGCTCGGGGGGACCTGAAGCTTTCTTT. This sequence encodes CASSSGGPEAFF.

The chain couples TRBV28 to TRBJ1-3; D is uncertain. The CDR3 has 15 amino acids. Trimming left V 6 bases short and J 0 bases short, with 12 bases between. Germline V lookup: CDR1 MDHEN, CDR2 SYDVKM. The DNA for the CDR3 is TGTGCCAGCAGACTCGGGCGGGTCTCTGGAAACACCATATATTTT. Protein: CASRLGRVSGNTIYF.

The CDR3 DNA sequence: TGTGCCAGCAGTCGGACAGGGGGTAATTCCCCGTTCTTC. Translated: CASSRTGGNSPFF. This chain connects TRBV6-5 to TRBJ2-1, with TRBD1 identical over 10 bases. Germline trimming cut 5 bases from V and 15 bases from J; bases unmatched to any gene: 10. Germline assignment: CDR1 MNHEY and CDR2 SVGAGI. The CDR3 runs to 13 residues.

The CDR3 sequence is CASSFGTGQETQYF. The CDR3 DNA is TGTGCCAGCAGCTTCGGGACAGGTCAAGAGACCCAGTACTTC. The genes are TRBV9 and TRBJ2-5, with 8 bases that match TRBD1. Per germline, CDR1 SGDLS and CDR2 YYNGEE. The V gene end was trimmed by 4 bases and the J gene end by 2 bases; junction bases not matched to a gene: 4. This CDR3 spans 14 amino acids.

This clone was seen a single time. J is TRBJ2-1 and V is TRBV10-1; 8 nucleotides match TRBD2. Trimming took 0 bases from V and 8 from J; bases not matched to a gene: 12. This CDR3 contains 17 residues. Looked up from germline, CDR1 is WNHNN and CDR2 is SYGVQD (reference sequence). The CDR3 reads CASSESYGTRGFDEQFF. The CDR3 bases are TGCGCCAGCAGTGAGTCATACGGGACTAGAGGATTCGATGAGCAGTTCTTC.

This chain joins TRBV19 and TRBJ1-5; D remains ambiguous. CDR1 and CDR2 from the germline V gene are LNHDA and SQIVND (reference sequence). This CDR3 spans 13 amino acids. Trimming cost V 3 bases and J 5 bases, with 8 bases left between them. The CDR3 DNA reads TGTGCCAGTAGTATCTCGAGGTATCAGCCCCAGCATTTT. It specifies CASSISRYQPQHF.

This chain uses TRBV4-1 with TRBJ1-4; D might be TRBD1 (5 bases). V shed 0 bases and J shed 7 bases, with 15 bases lying between them. The CDR3 contains 16 residues. CDR1 is MGHRA and CDR2 is YSYEKL in the germline V gene. In DNA, the CDR3 is TGCGCCAGCAGCCAAGATCCCCCGGGGGAAAGTGAAAAACTGTTTTTT. Residues: CASSQDPPGESEKLFF.

DNA for the CDR3: TGCGCCAGCAGTCAAGTGACCGGGACTAGCGGGGGGGTCTCCTACAATGAGCAGTTCTTC. It yields the protein CASSQVTGTSGGVSYNEQFF. The rearrangement uses TRBV23-1 and TRBJ2-1; 16 positions match TRBD2. TRBV23-1 is an ORF, with its function uncertain. V gave up 2 bases and J gave up 0 bases; unmatched junction bases: 7. CDR3 length equals 20 residues.

This clone was detected once. This sequence joins TRBV12-3 or TRBV12-4 and TRBJ2-3; D possibly corresponds to TRBD2 (5 bases). The CDR3 covers 12 residues. The V gene lost 1 base and the J gene lost 10 bases, with 9 bases spanning the gap. The CDR3 DNA is TGTGCCAGCAGTTTAGGCGCCGGGGCGCAGTATTTT. Its translation: CASSLGAGAQYF.

This chain connects TRBV19 to TRBJ1-1; TRBD1 is a possible D gene (6 bases). Trimming took off 5 bases at V and 4 bases at J, with 14 bases between the two ends. CDR1 is LNHDA, CDR2 SQIVND, per germline (reference sequence). The CDR3 contains 14 residues. The DNA of the CDR3 is TGTGCCAGTAGTCCACTTAGGGGGATCACTGAAGCTTTCTTT. It encodes CASSPLRGITEAFF. The full variable domain, rest sourced from reference TRBV19 and TRBJ1-1, is DGGITQSPKYLFRKEGQNVTLSCEQNLNHDAMYWYRQDPGQGLRLIYYSQIVNDFQKGDIAEGYSVSREKKESFPLTVTSAQKNPTAFYLCASSPLRGITEAFFGQGTRLTVV.

The V gene is TRBV28, the J gene TRBJ2-7, with TRBD1 matching over 12 bases. This CDR3 contains 15 residues. The V gene's germline CDR1 is MDHEN and CDR2 SYDVKM. V was clipped by 0 bases and J by 4 bases; unmatched bases: 1. In DNA, the CDR3 is TGTGCCAGCAGTTTATGGGGACAGGGGGCATACGAGCAGTACTTC. Protein sequence: CASSLWGQGAYEQYF.

This chain connects TRBV13 to TRBJ2-1; 9 bases are a match to TRBD1. Germline V gives CDR1 PRHDT, CDR2 FYEKMQ (reference sequence). CDR3 length: 15 amino acids. V lost 5 bases and J lost 4; bases outside the gene matches: 6. As DNA, the CDR3 is TGTGCCAGCAGCCTCGGGACAGGGAATTACAATGAGCAGTTCTTC. Amino acids: CASSLGTGNYNEQFF.

The chain combines TRBV10-3 with TRBJ2-3; TRBD2 matches 9 bases. Germline CDR1 ENHRY, CDR2 SYGVKD. The CDR3 contains 13 residues. V shed 11 bases, J shed 6 bases, and the junction held 9 bases outside the gene matches. CDR3 nucleotide sequence: TGTGCCGTCCAGGGCGGGGGGGCTGATACGCAGTATTTT. Translating gives CAVQGGGADTQYF.

The chain recombines TRBV19 with TRBJ1-6, with 10 bases matching TRBD1. Germline V lookup: CDR1 LNHDA, CDR2 SQIVND (reference sequence). CDR3 length: 14 amino acids. J was trimmed by 10 bases and V by 4 bases; bases with no gene match: 4. Here the CDR3 reads CASSTTGGGSPLHF. CDR3 in DNA: TGTGCCAGTAGTACGACAGGGGGCGGGTCACCCCTCCACTTT.

The CDR3 loop is CASSPLAVSGNEQFF. For the CDR3, the DNA is TGTGCCAGTAGTCCCCTAGCGGTATCAGGGAATGAGCAGTTCTTC. The J gene is TRBJ2-1, the V gene TRBV19, with 7 bases aligning to TRBD2. The trim removed 5 bases at V and 7 bases at J, leaving 11 bases unmatched. The CDR3 loop spans 15 amino acids. Germline V gene data show CDR1 as LNHDA and CDR2 as SQIVND (reference sequence).